A single sample is the source of the 18 T cell receptor beta chains below, sequenced in a study of cytomegalovirus exposure and HLA in healthy donors. PCR involved 60 Vbeta and 13 Jbeta primers. Repertoires were generated with immunoSEQ multiplex PCR, while TCRdb's copy carries only in-frame clones and drops some. This table has roughly 170,000 clones, 75% to 90% appearing once. Specimen: PBMCs. These receptors were taken from a man aged 25 to 40 in good health and CMV-seropositive.

This sequence joins TRBV5-4 and TRBJ2-3, with 9 bases lining up with TRBD2. V lost 4 bases, J lost 4 bases, and 1 base stayed unmatched. CDR3 length: 13 amino acids. Germline V CDR1 and CDR2: SGHNT, YYREEE (reference sequence). The chain's CDR3 is CASSPSGADTQYF. The DNA for the CDR3 is TGTGCCAGCAGCCCTAGCGGGGCAGATACGCAGTATTTT.

The V call is TRBV27, the J call TRBJ2-1, with 8 bases aligning to TRBD2. There are 15 residues in the CDR3. With V trimmed by 3 bases and J by 5 bases, 6 bases remained unmatched. Per the germline V gene, CDR1 is MNHEY and CDR2 is SMNVEV (reference sequence). CDR3 sequence reads: CASSFGTSIDNEQFF. The CDR3 coding sequence is TGTGCCAGCAGTTTCGGGACTAGTATCGACAATGAGCAGTTCTTC.

The genes are TRBV4-3 and TRBJ2-3; 7 bases agree with TRBD1. CDR3 size: 16 residues. Germline V gives CDR1 LGHNA, CDR2 YSLEER. The trim removed 4 bases at V and 0 bases at J, leaving 7 bases unmatched. CDR3 amino acids: CASSRGTETSTDTQYF. CDR3 DNA sequence: TGCGCCAGCAGCCGAGGGACAGAGACTAGCACAGATACGCAGTATTTT.

The rearrangement uses TRBV7-2 and TRBJ1-2, with TRBD1 matching 7 bases. After removal of 7 bases from V and 4 bases from J, the junction contained 9 bases not matched to a gene. The germline V gene has CDR1 SGHTA and CDR2 FQGNSA. There are 14 residues in the CDR3. The CDR3 DNA reads as TGTGCCAGCAACTTCCGGGGACAGTTCTATGGCTACACCTTC. Residues: CASNFRGQFYGYTF.

This chain links TRBV2 with TRBJ2-7; TRBD2 aligns across 7 bases. The germline gives CDR1 SNHLY, CDR2 FYNNEI. With V trimmed by 9 bases and J by 2 bases, 7 bases remained unmatched. The CDR3 loop spans 13 amino acids. CDR3 nucleotide sequence: TGTGCCAGGGGCGGGAGCGGGCCCTACGAGCAGTACTTC. Its protein product is CARGGSGPYEQYF.

This clone was observed a handful of times. This chain joins TRBV5-1 and TRBJ2-7; 10 bases match TRBD1. CDR3 size: 16 residues. V shed 2 bases, J shed 4 bases, and the junction held 9 bases outside the gene matches. Germline values: CDR1 SGHRS, CDR2 YFSETQ. Here the CDR3 DNA reads TGCGCCAGCAGCTTCGAGCCGGGACAGGGGATATACGAGCAGTACTTC. This gives the protein CASSFEPGQGIYEQYF.

This clone was seen a handful of times. CDR3: CASSRIASIHQPQHF. The DNA for the CDR3 is TGTGCCAGCAGTCGTATCGCGTCCATTCATCAGCCCCAGCATTTT. V is TRBV6-7 and J is TRBJ1-5; no firm D call. TRBV6-7 is placed among ORFs of uncertain function. V lost 5 bases and J lost 5, with 16 bases in between. The CDR3 consists of 15 residues.

The V gene is TRBV11-2, the J gene TRBJ2-2, with 11 bases aligning to TRBD2. Trimming at V came to 5 bases and at J to 6 bases, leaving 5 bases not matched to a gene. CDR1 and CDR2 (germline): SGHAT, FQNNGV. The CDR3 runs to 15 residues. The CDR3 is CASSRSGGAAGELFF. The CDR3 DNA reads TGTGCCAGCAGCCGTAGCGGGGGGGCGGCCGGGGAGCTGTTTTTT.

This clone appeared once. The rearrangement uses TRBV6-1 and TRBJ2-7, with a weak D call TRBD1 (5 bases). Trimming took off 1 base at V and 2 bases at J, with 12 bases between the two ends. The germline CDR1 and CDR2 sequences are MNHNS and SASEGT. CDR3 length: 15 amino acids. CDR3 in amino acids: CASSEGRLGPYEQYF. CDR3 DNA: TGTGCCAGCAGTGAAGGTCGTCTGGGGCCCTACGAGCAGTACTTC.

This CDR3 reads CASRVEGSYEQYF. CDR3 DNA sequence: TGTGCCAGTAGGGTAGAGGGATCCTACGAGCAGTACTTC. This chain joins TRBV19 and TRBJ2-7; D is possibly TRBD2 (5 bases). This CDR3 is built from 13 residues. V lost 6 bases and J 1 base, leaving 10 bases between the germline ends. CDR1 LNHDA and CDR2 SQIVND come from the germline V gene (reference sequence).

The J gene is TRBJ1-6, the V gene TRBV9; D might be TRBD1 (5 bases). V was trimmed by 1 base and J by 8 bases, leaving 10 bases between them. Germline lookup yields CDR1 SGDLS and CDR2 YYNGEE. The CDR3 consists of 14 residues. This CDR3 is CASSVMGGYSPLHF. The CDR3 coding sequence is TGTGCCAGCAGCGTAATGGGGGGATATTCACCCCTCCACTTT.

The V gene is TRBV7-3, the J gene TRBJ2-1; TRBD2 matches at 14 bases. Germline lookup yields CDR1 SGHTA and CDR2 FQGTGA. CDR3 length: 19 residues. Germline trimming cut 5 bases from V and 0 bases from J; bases unmatched to any gene: 9. The CDR3 sequence: CASSPPGLAGASSYNEQFF. The CDR3 DNA reads TGTGCCAGCAGCCCTCCGGGACTAGCGGGAGCGAGCTCCTACAATGAGCAGTTCTTC.

This rearrangement joins TRBV27 to TRBJ1-1, with 11 bases that match TRBD1. V lost 3 bases to trimming and J lost 6 bases; unmatched junction nucleotides: 9. Germline V gene sequence: CDR1 MNHEY, CDR2 SMNVEV (reference sequence). The CDR3 runs 16 residues. The CDR3: CASSLGTGGLGPEAFF. CDR3 nucleotide sequence: TGTGCCAGCAGTTTGGGGACAGGGGGTTTGGGGCCTGAAGCTTTCTTT.

The CDR3 bases are TGTGCCAGCAGTGAAGGGACAGCTTCGACTGAAGCTTTCTTT. Its protein is CASSEGTASTEAFF. The V gene is TRBV25-1, the J gene TRBJ1-1, with 7 bases identical to TRBD1. CDR3 length: 14 amino acids. Germline lookup yields CDR1 MGHDK and CDR2 SYGVNS. The V and J ends lost 2 bases and 5 bases, in that order; junction bases with no gene match: 5. The whole variable domain, remainder taken from reference TRBV25-1 and TRBJ1-1, is EADIYQTPRYLVIGTGKKITLECSQTMGHDKMYWYQQDPGMELHLIHYSYGVNSTEKGDLSSESTVSRIRTEHFPLTLESARPSHTSQYLCASSEGTASTEAFFGQGTRLTVV.

This chain links TRBV27 with TRBJ2-7; 11 bases line up with TRBD2. After removal of 5 bases from V and 1 base from J, the junction contained 4 bases not matched to a gene. This CDR3 is built from 15 residues. Germline values: CDR1 MNHEY, CDR2 SMNVEV (reference sequence). The chain's CDR3 is CASSAGLAASYEQYF. The CDR3 DNA sequence: TGTGCCAGCAGTGCGGGACTAGCGGCATCCTACGAGCAGTACTTC.

Here the CDR3 DNA reads TGTGCCAGCAGCTCCTCAATACAGGGTGGAGAGACCCAGTACTTC. This gives the protein CASSSSIQGGETQYF. V gene TRBV7-2 combines with J gene TRBJ2-5, with D perhaps matching TRBD1 (6 bases). Germline CDR1 and CDR2: SGHTA and FQGNSA. The CDR3 loop spans 15 amino acids. V shed 4 bases and J shed 4 bases, with 16 bases lying between them.

J is TRBJ2-5 and V is TRBV19, with D possibly TRBD1 on 5 matching bases. Trimming removed 4 bases from V and 3 bases from J, with 9 bases in between. Germline V gene data show CDR1 as LNHDA and CDR2 as SQIVND (reference sequence). CDR3 size: 13 residues. Here the CDR3 reads CASSSDRKETQYF. The DNA of the CDR3 is TGTGCCAGTAGTAGTGACAGAAAAGAGACCCAGTACTTC.

This clone has a single count. This rearrangement joins TRBV9 to TRBJ1-2; 7 positions agree with TRBD1. The V gene end was trimmed by 3 bases and the J gene end by 1 base; junction bases not matched to a gene: 12. The CDR3 contains 17 residues. The germline V gene encodes CDR1 SGDLS and CDR2 YYNGEE. The CDR3 bases are TGTGCCAGCAGCGCCCGTCGACAGGGCGAGGGTAACTATGGCTACACCTTC. Encoded protein: CASSARRQGEGNYGYTF.